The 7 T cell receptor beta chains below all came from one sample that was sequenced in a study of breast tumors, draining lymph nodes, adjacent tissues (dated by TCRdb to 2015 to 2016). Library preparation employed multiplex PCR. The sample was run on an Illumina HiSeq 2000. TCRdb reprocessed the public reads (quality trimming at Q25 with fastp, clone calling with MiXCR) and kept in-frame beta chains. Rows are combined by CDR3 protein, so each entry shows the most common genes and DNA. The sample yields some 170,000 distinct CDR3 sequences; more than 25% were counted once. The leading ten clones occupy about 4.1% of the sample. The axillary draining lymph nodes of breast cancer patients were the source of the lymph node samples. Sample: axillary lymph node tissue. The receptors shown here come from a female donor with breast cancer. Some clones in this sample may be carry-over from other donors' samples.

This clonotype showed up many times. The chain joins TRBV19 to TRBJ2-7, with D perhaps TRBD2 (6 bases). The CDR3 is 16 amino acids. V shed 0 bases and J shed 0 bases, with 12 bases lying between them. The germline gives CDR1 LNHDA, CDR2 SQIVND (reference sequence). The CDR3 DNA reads TGTGCCAGTAGTATAGATGGGGGAGGCAGCTCCTACGAGCAGTACTTC. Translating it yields CASSIDGGGSSYEQYF.

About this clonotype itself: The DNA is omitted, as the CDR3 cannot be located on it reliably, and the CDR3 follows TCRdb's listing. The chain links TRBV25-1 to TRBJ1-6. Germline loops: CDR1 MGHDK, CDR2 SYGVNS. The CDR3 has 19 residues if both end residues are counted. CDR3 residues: CACSARDGRQTSYNSPLHF.

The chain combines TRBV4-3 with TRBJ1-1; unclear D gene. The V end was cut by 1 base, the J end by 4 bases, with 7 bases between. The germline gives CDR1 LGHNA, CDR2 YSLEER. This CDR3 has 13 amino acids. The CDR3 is CASSQGVGTEAFF. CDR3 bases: TGCGCCAGCAGCCAAGGGGTGGGCACTGAAGCTTTCTTT.

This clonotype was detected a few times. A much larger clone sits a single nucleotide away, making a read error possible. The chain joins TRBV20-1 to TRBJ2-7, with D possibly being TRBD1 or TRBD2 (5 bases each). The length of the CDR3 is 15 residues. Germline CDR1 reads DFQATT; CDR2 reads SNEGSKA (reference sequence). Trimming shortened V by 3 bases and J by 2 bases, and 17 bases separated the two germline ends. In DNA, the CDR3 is TGCAGTGCTAGCTTATCGGGACCGATCACCTACGAGCAGTACTTC. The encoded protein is CSASLSGPITYEQYF.

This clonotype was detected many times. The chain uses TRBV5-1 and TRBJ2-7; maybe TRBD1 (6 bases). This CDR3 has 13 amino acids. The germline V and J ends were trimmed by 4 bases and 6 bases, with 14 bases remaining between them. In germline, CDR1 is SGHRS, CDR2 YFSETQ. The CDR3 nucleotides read TGCGCCAGCAGCACACAGGGTTTTAGCGAGCAGTACTTC. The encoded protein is CASSTQGFSEQYF.

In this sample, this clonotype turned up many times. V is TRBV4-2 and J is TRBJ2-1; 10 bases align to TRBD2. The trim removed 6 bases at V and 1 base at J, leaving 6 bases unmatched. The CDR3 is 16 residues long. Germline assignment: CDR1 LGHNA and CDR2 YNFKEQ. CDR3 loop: CASRRTSGLSYNEQFF. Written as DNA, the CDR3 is TGTGCCAGCAGGCGGACTAGCGGACTTTCCTACAATGAGCAGTTCTTC.

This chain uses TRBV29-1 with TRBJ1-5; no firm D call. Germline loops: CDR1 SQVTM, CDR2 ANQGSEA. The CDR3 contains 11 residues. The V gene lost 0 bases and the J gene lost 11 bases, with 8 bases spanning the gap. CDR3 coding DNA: TGCAGCGTTGAAGATAATGAGACCCAGCATTTT. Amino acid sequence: CSVEDNETQHF.